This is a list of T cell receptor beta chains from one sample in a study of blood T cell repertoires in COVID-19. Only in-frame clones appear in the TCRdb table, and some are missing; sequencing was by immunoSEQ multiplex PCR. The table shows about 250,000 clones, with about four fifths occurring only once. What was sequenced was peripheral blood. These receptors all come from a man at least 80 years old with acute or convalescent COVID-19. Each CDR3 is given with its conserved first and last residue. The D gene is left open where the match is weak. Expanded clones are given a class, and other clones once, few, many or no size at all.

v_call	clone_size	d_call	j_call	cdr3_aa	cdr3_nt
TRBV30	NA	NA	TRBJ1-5	CAWSYGGQQPQHF	TGTGCCTGGAGTTACGGGGGGCAACAGCCCCAGCATTTT
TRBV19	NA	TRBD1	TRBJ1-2	CASSMRTGDFYGYTF	TGTGCCAGTAGTATGAGGACAGGGGATTTCTATGGCTACACCTTC
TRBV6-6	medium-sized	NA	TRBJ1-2	CASSYGQTAYGYTF	TGTGCCAGCAGTTACGGGCAGACCGCCTATGGCTACACCTTC
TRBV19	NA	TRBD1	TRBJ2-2	CASNIQGIPGELFF	TGTGCCAGTAATATACAGGGGATCCCCGGGGAGCTGTTTTTT
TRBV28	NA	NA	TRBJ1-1	CASSLQGNRMNTEAFF	TGTGCCAGCAGTTTGCAGGGGAATAGGATGAACACTGAAGCTTTCTTT
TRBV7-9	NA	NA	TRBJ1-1	CASTAKSLNTEAFF	TGTGCCAGCACCGCCAAGAGCCTGAACACTGAAGCTTTCTTT
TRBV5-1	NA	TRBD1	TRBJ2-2	CASSAGGLNTGELFF	TGCGCCAGCAGCGCAGGGGGCTTGAACACCGGGGAGCTGTTTTTT
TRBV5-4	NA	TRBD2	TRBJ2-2	CASSLLGTGLAGVELFF	TGTGCCAGCAGCTTGTTGGGAACCGGACTAGCGGGAGTGGAGCTGTTTTTT
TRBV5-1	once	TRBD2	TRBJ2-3	CASSSAVLAATDTQYF	TGCGCCAGCAGCTCGGCGGTACTAGCGGCCACAGATACGCAGTATTTT
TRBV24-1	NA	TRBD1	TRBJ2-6	CATSDRTGTGGSGANVLTF	TGTGCCACCAGTGATCGAACCGGGACAGGGGGCTCTGGGGCCAACGTCCTGACTTTC
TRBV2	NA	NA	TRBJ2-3	CASSEARRGIDTQYF	TGTGCCAGCAGTGAAGCGCGACGGGGGATAGATACGCAGTATTTT
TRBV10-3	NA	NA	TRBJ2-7	CAINGGGSEYEQYF	TGTGCCATCAATGGAGGGGGCAGTGAATACGAGCAGTACTTC
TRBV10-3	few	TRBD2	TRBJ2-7	CAISGGTSGVPAEQYF	TGTGCCATCAGTGGGGGGACTAGCGGTGTTCCAGCGGAGCAGTACTTC
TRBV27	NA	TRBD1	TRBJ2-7	CASSFAPPRRSVRGPYEQYF	TGTGCCAGCAGTTTTGCTCCCCCCCGTAGGAGTGTCAGGGGGCCATACGAGCAGTACTTC
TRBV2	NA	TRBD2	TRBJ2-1	CASSEASGGPYEQFF	TGTGCCAGCAGTGAAGCGTCGGGAGGGCCCTATGAGCAGTTCTTC